Below, 7 T cell receptor beta chains from the same sample are listed, as sequenced in a study of cytomegalovirus exposure and HLA in healthy donors. With 60 Vbeta and 13 Jbeta primers, the PCR was carried out. Generated by immunoSEQ multiplex PCR, the TCRdb table keeps only in-frame clones and is missing some. The data hold 37,000 or so clones, with over 70% observed a single time. Sequencing used PBMCs. These receptor sequences come from a man younger than 40 in good health and CMV-seronegative.

The rearrangement joins TRBV6-1 to TRBJ2-7; TRBD1 might be the D (6 bases). Germline V gives CDR1 MNHNS, CDR2 SASEGT. The V and J ends lost 8 bases and 0 bases respectively, with 11 bases between them. There are 13 residues in the CDR3. CDR3 region: CASQRTDSYEQYF. The CDR3 bases are TGTGCCAGCCAGCGGACAGACTCCTACGAGCAGTACTTC.

This clone was seen once. In nucleotides, the CDR3 is TGTGCCAGCAGTTACTCAGGTAGCGGGGTCACAGATACGCAGTATTTT. It is translated as CASSYSGSGVTDTQYF. The chain joins TRBV6-5 to TRBJ2-3; 8 positions agree with TRBD2. Trimming removed 0 bases from V and 2 bases from J; junction bases left unmatched: 4. Germline CDR1 is MNHEY and CDR2 is SVGAGI. CDR3 length: 16 amino acids.

The rearrangement joins TRBV5-4 to TRBJ2-5; 8 nucleotides agree with TRBD2. Germline V CDR1 and CDR2: SGHNT, YYREEE (reference sequence). Trimming removed 1 base from V and 4 bases from J; junction bases left unmatched: 6. This CDR3 is built from 15 residues. The chain's CDR3 is CASSLSRGAGETQYF. The CDR3 bases are TGTGCCAGCAGCTTGTCGCGGGGGGCCGGAGAGACCCAGTACTTC.

The V call is TRBV28, the J call TRBJ2-5, with D perhaps TRBD1 (5 bases). The CDR3 consists of 15 residues. Germline-derived CDR1 and CDR2 are MDHEN and SYDVKM. V gave up 2 bases and J gave up 0 bases, with 10 bases separating them. CDR3 region: CASSLSPGYQETQYF. The CDR3 nucleotides read TGTGCCAGCAGTTTAAGCCCAGGGTACCAAGAGACCCAGTACTTC.

The chain carries TRBV5-6 and TRBJ1-1; TRBD1 might be the D (6 bases). The germline V and J ends were trimmed by 5 bases and 0 bases, with 17 bases remaining between them. Germline V CDR1 and CDR2: SGHDT, YYEEEE. The CDR3 is 16 residues long. CDR3 bases: TGTGCCAGCAGAACAACAGGGAGAAGCATGAACACTGAAGCTTTCTTT. As protein: CASRTTGRSMNTEAFF.

This chain links TRBV18 with TRBJ2-1; unclear D gene. The CDR3 loop spans 15 amino acids. The germline V and J ends were trimmed by 2 bases and 0 bases, with 8 bases remaining between them. Germline V CDR1 and CDR2: KGHSH, LQKENI. The CDR3 DNA reads TGTGCCAGCTCACCAGAGCGTAGCTCCTACAATGAGCAGTTCTTC. Protein product: CASSPERSSYNEQFF.

This chain connects TRBV27 to TRBJ2-3; tentatively, D is TRBD2 (6 bases). Deletions cut 6 bases from V and 0 bases from J, with 16 bases between. Germline V lookup: CDR1 MNHEY, CDR2 SMNVEV (reference sequence). CDR3 size: 16 residues. The CDR3 coding sequence is TGTGCCAGCAGGCACCGCGGGGAATGCAGCACAGATACGCAGTATTTT. It is translated as CASRHRGECSTDTQYF.